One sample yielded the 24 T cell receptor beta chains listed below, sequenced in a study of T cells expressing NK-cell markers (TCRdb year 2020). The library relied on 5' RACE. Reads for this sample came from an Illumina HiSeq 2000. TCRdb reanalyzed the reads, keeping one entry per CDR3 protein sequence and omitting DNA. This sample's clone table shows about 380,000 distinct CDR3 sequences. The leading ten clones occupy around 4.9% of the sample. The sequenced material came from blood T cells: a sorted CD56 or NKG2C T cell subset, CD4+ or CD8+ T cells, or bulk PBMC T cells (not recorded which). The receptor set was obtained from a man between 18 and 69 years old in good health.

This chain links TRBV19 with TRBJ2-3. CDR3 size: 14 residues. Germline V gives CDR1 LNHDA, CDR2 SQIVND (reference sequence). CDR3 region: CASSIGKEWGTQYF.

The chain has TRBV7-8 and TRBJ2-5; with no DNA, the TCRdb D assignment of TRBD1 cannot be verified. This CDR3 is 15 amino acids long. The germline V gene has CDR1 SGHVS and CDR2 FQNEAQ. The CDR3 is CASSFGQDRQETQYF. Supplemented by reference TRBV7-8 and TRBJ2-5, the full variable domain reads GAGVSQSPRYKVAKRGQDVALRCDPISGHVSLFWYQQALGQGPEFLTYFQNEAQLDKSGLPSDRFFAERPEGSVSTLKIQRTQQEDSAVYLCASSFGQDRQETQYFGPGTRLLVL.

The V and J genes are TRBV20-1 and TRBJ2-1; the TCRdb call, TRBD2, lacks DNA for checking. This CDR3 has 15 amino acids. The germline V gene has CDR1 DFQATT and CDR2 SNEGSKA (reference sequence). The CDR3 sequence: CSASPLAGGLYEQFF.

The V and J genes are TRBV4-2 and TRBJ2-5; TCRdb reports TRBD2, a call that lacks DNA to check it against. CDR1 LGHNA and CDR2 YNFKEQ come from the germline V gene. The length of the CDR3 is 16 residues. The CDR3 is CASSHMTGGNTETQYF.

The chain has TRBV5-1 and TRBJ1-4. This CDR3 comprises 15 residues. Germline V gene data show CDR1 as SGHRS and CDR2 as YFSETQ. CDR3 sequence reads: CASSFAASTNEKLFF. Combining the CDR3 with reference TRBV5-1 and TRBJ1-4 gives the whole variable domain KAGVTQTPRYLIKTRGQQVTLSCSPISGHRSVSWYQQTPGQGLQFLFEYFSETQRNKGNFPGRFSGRQFSNSRSEMNVSTLELGDSALYLCASSFAASTNEKLFFGSGTQLSVL.

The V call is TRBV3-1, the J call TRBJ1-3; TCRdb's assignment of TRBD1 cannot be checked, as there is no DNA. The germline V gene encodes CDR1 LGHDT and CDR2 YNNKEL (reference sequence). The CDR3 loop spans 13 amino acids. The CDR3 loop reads CASSRQGPNTIYF.

The CDR3: CASSLRGLVAKNIQYF. This chain uses TRBV27 with TRBJ2-4; with no DNA, the TCRdb D assignment of TRBD1 cannot be verified. The CDR3 covers 16 residues. CDR1 MNHEY and CDR2 SMNVEV come from the germline V gene (reference sequence).

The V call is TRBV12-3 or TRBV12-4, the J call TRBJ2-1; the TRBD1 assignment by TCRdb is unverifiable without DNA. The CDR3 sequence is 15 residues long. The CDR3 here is CASTWTGGRHNEQFF.

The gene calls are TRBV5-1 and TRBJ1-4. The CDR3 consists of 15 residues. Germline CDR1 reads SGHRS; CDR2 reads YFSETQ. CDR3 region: CASSLATHRGEKLFF.

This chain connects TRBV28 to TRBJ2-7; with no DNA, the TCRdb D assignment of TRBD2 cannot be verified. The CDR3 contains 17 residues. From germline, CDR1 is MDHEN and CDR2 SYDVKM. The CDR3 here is CASSPRGLGLRSYEQYF.

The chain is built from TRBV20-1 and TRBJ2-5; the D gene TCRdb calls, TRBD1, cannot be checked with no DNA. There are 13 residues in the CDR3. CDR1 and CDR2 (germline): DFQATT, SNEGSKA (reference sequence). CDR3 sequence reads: CSAGRGGLETQYF.

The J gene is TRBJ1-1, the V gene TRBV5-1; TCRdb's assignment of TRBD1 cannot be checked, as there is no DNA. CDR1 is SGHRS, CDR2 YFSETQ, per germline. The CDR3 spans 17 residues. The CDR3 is CASSPRDKVLMRTEAFF.

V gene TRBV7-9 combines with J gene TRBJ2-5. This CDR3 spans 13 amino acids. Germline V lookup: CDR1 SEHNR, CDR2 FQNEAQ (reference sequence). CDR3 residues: CASSLGGWETQYF.

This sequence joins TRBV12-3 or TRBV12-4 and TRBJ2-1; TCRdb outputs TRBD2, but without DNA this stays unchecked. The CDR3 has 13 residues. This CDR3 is CASSRLAGTGQFF.

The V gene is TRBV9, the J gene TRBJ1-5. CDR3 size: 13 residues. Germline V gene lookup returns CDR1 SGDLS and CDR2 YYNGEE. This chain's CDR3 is CASSVTSNQPQHF.

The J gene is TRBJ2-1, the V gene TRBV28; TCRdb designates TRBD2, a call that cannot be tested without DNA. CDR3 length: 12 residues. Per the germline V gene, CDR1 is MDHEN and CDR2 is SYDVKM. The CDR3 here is CASSLPSHEQFF.

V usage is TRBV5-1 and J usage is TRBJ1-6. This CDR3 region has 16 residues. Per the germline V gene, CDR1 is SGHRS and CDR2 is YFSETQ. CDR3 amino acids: CASSKIPRSYNSPLHF.

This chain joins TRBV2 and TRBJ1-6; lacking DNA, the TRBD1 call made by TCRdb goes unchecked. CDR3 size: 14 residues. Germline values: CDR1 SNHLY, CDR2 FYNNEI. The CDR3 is CASSTGLRNSPLHF.

CDR3 amino acids: CASRRDRGGGYTF. V gene TRBV6-1 combines with J gene TRBJ1-2; TCRdb's D call, TRBD1, is unchecked because there is no DNA. CDR1 and CDR2 from the germline V gene are MNHNS and SASEGT. The CDR3 extends over 13 amino acids.

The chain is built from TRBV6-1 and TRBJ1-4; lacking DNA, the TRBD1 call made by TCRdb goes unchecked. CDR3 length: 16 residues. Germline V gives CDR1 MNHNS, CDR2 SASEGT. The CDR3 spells CASRAGPLATNEKLFF.

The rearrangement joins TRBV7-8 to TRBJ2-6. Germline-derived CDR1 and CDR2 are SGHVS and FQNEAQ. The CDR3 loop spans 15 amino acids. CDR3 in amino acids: CASSLSGFGANVLTF. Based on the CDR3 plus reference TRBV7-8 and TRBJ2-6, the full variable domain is GAGVSQSPRYKVAKRGQDVALRCDPISGHVSLFWYQQALGQGPEFLTYFQNEAQLDKSGLPSDRFFAERPEGSVSTLKIQRTQQEDSAVYLCASSLSGFGANVLTFGAGSRLTVL.

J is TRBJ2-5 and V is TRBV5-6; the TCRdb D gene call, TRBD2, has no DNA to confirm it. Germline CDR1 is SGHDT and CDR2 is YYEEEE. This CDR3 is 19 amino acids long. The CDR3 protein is CASSLYRLAGADRQETQYF.

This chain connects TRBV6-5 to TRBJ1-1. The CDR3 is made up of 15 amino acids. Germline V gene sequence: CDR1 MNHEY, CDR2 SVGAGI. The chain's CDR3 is CASSLGGRAGTEAFF.

The CDR3 sequence: CASSLNGLRGLETQYF. J is TRBJ2-5 and V is TRBV7-8; absent DNA, TCRdb's TRBD1 call cannot be checked. CDR1 and CDR2 from the germline V gene are SGHVS and FQNEAQ. This CDR3 comprises 16 residues.